The clone carrying this T cell receptor (beta chain) was seen at least ten times. Building of the TCR beta libraries involved iRepertoire HTBI primers and Arm-PCR of CDR3 regions. MiXCR, applied by TCRdb to the multiplex PCR reads, yields one record per CDR3 protein. This table has about 540,000 distinct CDR3 sequences, roughly 13% appearing once. As for time point: newly diagnosed GD, antithyroid drugs for less than 3 months. Extracted RNA from PBMCs served as the source of the TCR library. The data stem from a study of regulatory T cells in long-lasting Graves disease. This CDR3 has 15 amino acids. The J segment lost 1 base and the V segment lost 4 bases, leaving 2 bases of the junction unmatched. These same data were also listed under a study on T cells in Graves' hyperthyroidism and ophthalmopathy.

This TCR was recovered from a man aged 25-45 years with Graves disease. The V call is TRBV12-3 or TRBV12-4, the J call TRBJ1-5; 9 bases are a match to TRBD1. Sequenced here: peripheral blood mononuclear cells (PBMCs), sampled at new diagnosis, from a patient treated with antithyroid drugs. CDR3 region: CASSSGTGSNQPQHF. CDR3 in DNA: TGTGCCAGCAGTTCCGGGACAGGGAGCAATCAGCCCCAGCATTTT.